This T cell receptor (beta chain) was captured in a study of blood T cell repertoires in COVID-19. Study in general: The cDNA or gDNA used as material had been derived from T cells, B-cell-depleted T cells, or PBMCs.

Original data processing: Estimated nucleated cell counts came from reference gene primer amplification. Using immunoSEQ multiplex PCR, the repertoire was profiled, and TCRdb retains in-frame clones only, with some absent. The V and J calls and the clone size are those of that table, but D and trimming were determined from the DNA. The sample shows under 500,000 clones, about 89% of them seen only once. CDR1 and CDR2 (germline): SEHNR, FQNEAQ (reference sequence). The V end was cut by 5 bases, the J end by 5 bases, with 9 bases between. The CDR3 extends over 12 amino acids. Source material: peripheral blood. The clonotype was recovered from a woman younger than 45 with acute or convalescent COVID-19. The rearrangement links TRBV7-9 to TRBJ1-2; D remains unclear. The CDR3 DNA sequence: TGTGCCAGCAGCCAGGAGGGATATGGCTACACCTTC. Its translation: CASSQEGYGYTF.